This record concerns one T cell receptor beta chain sequence. No cognate antigen has been identified for it. No per-base quality is available; no much larger clone lies one base away. The sample contains more than one DNA sequence encoding this CDR3. The collaborating institutions used their own protocols to collect whole blood in K2EDTA tubes. Collaborator samples were shipped for TCRbeta analysis as frozen whole blood, isolated PBMCs, or DNA extracted from either sample type. Based on the germline V gene, the CDR1 and CDR2 sequences are SGHDN and FVKESK. V and J are truncated by 3 bases and 5 bases respectively, leaving an intervening sequence of 10 bases. The CDR3, from cysteine to phenylalanine, totals 13 residues. The retained sequence is limited to the CDR3, 39 bases, with the frame set at the first base. The sample comes from a study of blood T cell repertoires in COVID-19 (dated by TCRdb to 2018 to 2021). In terms of the full investigation: Collaborator samples came from the United States, Italy and Spain and covered acute and convalescent phases of COVID-19. The prospective study material was composed of cDNA or gDNA derived from T cells, B-cell-depleted T cells, or PBMCs. HLA class I and class II types, where available, came from metadata supplied by the sample provider rather than from assay-based typing. Deeply sampled blood TCRbeta repertoires from subjects exposed to, actively infected with, or recovered from COVID-19 were included in the dataset. Nearly every sample came with metadata listing a de-identified subject ID, COVID-19 status, age in years and sex. The samples were drawn from two sources: the first 160 participants of the ongoing ImmuneRACE study, and 1,000 to 1,500 subjects contributed by 6 global collaborators. A freely available public database, intended as a resource for researchers studying the immune response to SARS-CoV-2, is where the repertoires were released.

TCRbeta CDR3 regions were amplified from genomic DNA by means of the immunoSEQ Assay, a bias-controlled multiplex PCR. In the authors' own workflow: The number of nucleated cells in each sample was estimated from the amplification of reference gene primers within the assay. To quantify the absolute abundance of each unique TCRbeta CDR3 rearrangement, sequence reads were collapsed and filtered. For each sample, productive Simpson clonality was calculated as the square root of Simpson's diversity index over productive rearrangements. Imported from immuneACCESS, the table was reduced by TCRdb to in-frame sequences with V and J called. These copies leave out some clones; in studies compared against another copy, an unresolved V gene accounts for under half, and the cause of the remainder is not known. The V and J calls and clone size were taken over from that table, and D and trimming were inferred from the DNA. The sample table lists around 97,000 clones, around nine tenths of them with a count of one. The top ten hold approximately 3.5% of the sample.

General findings and caveats noted by the study authors: How much clinical and demographic metadata was included differed by source and by participant, and the metadata was provided uncurated.

The clonotype originates from a human donor in a cohort sampled during active COVID-19. Sequenced: peripheral blood. The chain links TRBV14 with TRBJ2-5; the D gene is not confidently resolved. The bases are TGTGCCAGCAGCCAGGTGCGCGGCGAGACCCAGTACTTC. Its protein product is CASSQVRGETQYF. This CDR3, with the reference TRBV14 and TRBJ2-5 proteins standing in past its ends, gives the full variable domain EAGVTQFPSHSVIEKGQTVTLRCDPISGHDNLYWYRRVMGKEIKFLLHFVKESKQDESGMPNNRFLAERTGGTYSTLKVQPAELEDSGVYFCASSQVRGETQYFGPGTRLLVL.